This TCR beta chain was sequenced for a study of T cell responses to AZD1222 COVID-19 vaccine. Study-wide findings and caveats: Repertoire sampling occurred only after the peak T cell response.

Of note for this clone: What it binds is unknown.

Profiling relied on immunoSEQ multiplex PCR, and the TCRdb table lists in-frame clones only, not all of them. The sample includes under 90,000 clones, under 90% of them seen just once. This TCR was recovered from an adult who received the AZD1222 COVID-19 vaccine. The sample was peripheral blood, taken 28 days after the second AZD1222 dose.

CDR3 DNA sequence: TGTGCCAGCAGCCAAGCGCTCGGGGCAATGAACACTGAAGCTTTCTTT. It translates to CASSQALGAMNTEAFF. This chain joins TRBV4-2 and TRBJ1-1; a possible D gene is TRBD1 (5 bases). This CDR3 is built from 16 residues. V was pared by 1 base and J by 0 bases, with 12 bases between. Germline V gene sequence: CDR1 LGHNA, CDR2 YNFKEQ.